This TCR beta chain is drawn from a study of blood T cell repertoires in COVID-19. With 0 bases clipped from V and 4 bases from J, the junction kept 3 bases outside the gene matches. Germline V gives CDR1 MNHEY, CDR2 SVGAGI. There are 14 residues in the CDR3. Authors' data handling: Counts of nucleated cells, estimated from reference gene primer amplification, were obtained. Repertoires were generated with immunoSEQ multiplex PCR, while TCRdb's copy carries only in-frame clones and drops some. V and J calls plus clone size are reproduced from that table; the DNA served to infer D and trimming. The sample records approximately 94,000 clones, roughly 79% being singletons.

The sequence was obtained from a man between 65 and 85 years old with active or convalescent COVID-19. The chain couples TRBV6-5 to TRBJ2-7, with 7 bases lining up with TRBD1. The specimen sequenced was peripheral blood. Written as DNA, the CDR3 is TGTGCCAGCAGTTACTCGGGGACAGAATACGAGCAGTACTTC. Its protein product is CASSYSGTEYEQYF.